These 22 T cell receptor beta chains came from one sample sequenced in a study of early T cells in non-severe SARS-CoV-2 infection. TCRdb redid the calling of the 5' RACE reads with MiXCR, one entry per CDR3 protein. This table has some 48,000 distinct CDR3 sequences, around a tenth appearing once. Material: whole blood. These receptors were obtained from an adult who was a healthcare worker with PCR-confirmed SARS-CoV-2 infection or an uninfected control (not recorded which).

This clonotype occurred a few times. The V call is TRBV6-5, the J call TRBJ2-5; 9 bases fit TRBD1. Germline loops: CDR1 MNHEY, CDR2 SVGAGI. The CDR3 is 14 residues long. The trim removed 6 bases at V and 5 bases at J, leaving 7 bases unmatched. The DNA for the CDR3 is TGTGCCAGCAGAAGCACAGGGGGCGGCGAGACCCAGTACTTC. It specifies CASRSTGGGETQYF.

Many counts were recorded for this clonotype. The genes are TRBV7-7 and TRBJ1-4, with D maybe TRBD1 (6 bases). V was shortened by 5 bases and J by 4 bases, with 11 bases between the two germline ends. CDR1 is SSHAT, CDR2 FNYEAQ, per germline (reference sequence). The CDR3 is made up of 14 amino acids. The CDR3 coding sequence is TGTGCCAGCAGCCCAGACAGGAATAATGAAAAACTGTTTTTT. It specifies CASSPDRNNEKLFF.

This clonotype was counted only a few times. This chain joins TRBV5-6 and TRBJ2-1; D call uncertain. This CDR3 is built from 13 residues. Germline V CDR1 and CDR2: SGHDT, YYEEEE. The V end was cut by 4 bases, the J end by 7 bases, with 12 bases between. The chain's CDR3 is CASSHNPKNEQFF. CDR3 bases: TGTGCCAGCAGCCATAATCCCAAGAATGAGCAGTTCTTC.

There are many counts of this clonotype. J is TRBJ1-2 and V is TRBV4-2, with D tentatively TRBD1 (5 bases). Germline values: CDR1 LGHNA, CDR2 YNFKEQ. There are 15 residues in the CDR3. V was cut by 4 bases and J by 4 bases, with 16 bases left in between. This CDR3 reads CASSREDRTSYGYTF. In nucleotides, the CDR3 is TGTGCCAGCAGCCGGGAGGACCGGACAAGCTATGGCTACACCTTC.

This clonotype was detected many times. The rearrangement links TRBV6-5 to TRBJ1-3, with a tentative D call TRBD1 (6 bases). V dropped 2 bases and J dropped 4 bases, with 9 bases sitting between them. This CDR3 comprises 14 residues. The germline V gene has CDR1 MNHEY and CDR2 SVGAGI. The DNA of the CDR3 is TGTGCCAGCAGTTACGCAGGGGCAGGAAACACCATATATTTT. Translating it yields CASSYAGAGNTIYF.

J is TRBJ1-1 and V is TRBV5-1; tentative D call: TRBD1 (6 bases). Germline V gene sequence: CDR1 SGHRS, CDR2 YFSETQ. Trimming left V 4 bases short and J 3 bases short, with 10 bases between. CDR3 length: 13 amino acids. CDR3 nucleotide sequence: TGCGCCAGCAGCAGGGGGGGTTACACTGAAGCTTTCTTT. Protein: CASSRGGYTEAFF.

The rearrangement links TRBV27 to TRBJ2-3; possibly TRBD2 for D (6 bases). The V end was cut by 2 bases, the J end by 5 bases, with 17 bases between. Germline assignment: CDR1 MNHEY and CDR2 SMNVEV (reference sequence). The CDR3 runs 16 residues. The CDR3 spells CASSLRSSGLGDTQYF. The CDR3 region has the DNA TGTGCCAGCAGTTTAAGGAGTAGCGGCCTAGGAGATACGCAGTATTTT.

This clonotype was detected a few times. This chain joins TRBV20-1 and TRBJ2-1; 10 nucleotides agree with TRBD2. The V gene's germline CDR1 is DFQATT and CDR2 SNEGSKA (reference sequence). CDR3 size: 18 residues. Germline trimming cut 1 base from V and 2 bases from J; bases unmatched to any gene: 11. The CDR3, as DNA: TGCAGTGCTAGAGTAGGTCTAGCGGGAGATATCACCTACAATGAGCAGTTCTTC. Its protein product is CSARVGLAGDITYNEQFF.

This clonotype occurred a few times. J is TRBJ2-2 and V is TRBV29-1; 7 nucleotides line up with TRBD2. V was clipped by 6 bases and J by 5 bases; unmatched bases: 6. CDR3 length: 13 residues. CDR1 is SQVTM and CDR2 is ANQGSEA in the germline V gene. The CDR3 nucleotides are TGCAGCGTGACGGGACTACAGACCGGGGAGCTGTTTTTT. This encodes CSVTGLQTGELFF.

In this sample, this clonotype turned up many times. V and J are TRBV29-1 and TRBJ2-3, with D possibly TRBD2 on 7 matching bases. The CDR3 sequence is 14 residues long. V was shortened by 7 bases and J by 1 base, with 15 bases between the two germline ends. Germline V gene lookup returns CDR1 SQVTM and CDR2 ANQGSEA. The CDR3 sequence is CSGGGRWGTDTQYF. CDR3 DNA sequence: TGCAGCGGCGGGGGCAGGTGGGGCACAGATACGCAGTATTTT.

This clonotype was found a few times. J is TRBJ2-3 and V is TRBV2, with 9 bases matching TRBD2. V lost 6 bases, J lost 2 bases, and 6 bases stayed unmatched. CDR1 and CDR2 (germline): SNHLY, FYNNEI. This CDR3 comprises 15 residues. The CDR3 DNA sequence: TGTGCCAGCAGGGAGACTAGCGGTAACACAGATACGCAGTATTTT. This gives the protein CASRETSGNTDTQYF.

The J gene is TRBJ2-3, the V gene TRBV5-1; D is ambiguous. V shed 0 bases and J shed 1 base, with 9 bases lying between them. The CDR3 consists of 15 residues. Per germline, CDR1 SGHRS and CDR2 YFSETQ. DNA for the CDR3: TGCGCCAGCAGCTTGGGGTCAGCTGGCACAGATACGCAGTATTTT. It codes for CASSLGSAGTDTQYF.

This clonotype was detected many times. V and J are TRBV7-9 and TRBJ2-4; unclear D gene. With 5 bases removed from V and 7 bases from J, the gap between germline ends came to 15 bases. The germline CDR1 and CDR2 sequences are SEHNR and FQNEAQ (reference sequence). There are 14 residues in the CDR3. CDR3 DNA sequence: TGTGCCAGCAGCCCGAGCCGCCAATTGAACATTCAGTACTTC. Protein: CASSPSRQLNIQYF.

The J gene is TRBJ2-3, the V gene TRBV7-6; TRBD2 might be the D (6 bases). The CDR3 is made up of 15 amino acids. CDR1 and CDR2 from the germline V gene are SGHVS and FNYEAQ. V was shortened by 1 base and J by 2 bases, with 10 bases between the two germline ends. CDR3 bases: TGTGCCAGCAGCTTAGGGAGGGAACTCACAGATACGCAGTATTTT. Protein: CASSLGRELTDTQYF.

This clonotype was seen many times. The rearrangement joins TRBV7-2 to TRBJ2-1; no definite D call. CDR1 and CDR2 (germline): SGHTA, FQGNSA. V lost 5 bases to trimming and J lost 7 bases, with 21 bases between them. The CDR3 is 16 residues long. For the CDR3, the DNA is TGTGCCAGCAGCCCACCCCACAGAATTTTAGGGAATGAGCAGTTCTTC. As protein: CASSPPHRILGNEQFF. The full variable domain, in which reference TRBV7-2 and TRBJ2-1 provide the parts outside the CDR3, is GAGVSQSPSNKVTEKGKDVELRCDPISGHTALYWYRQSLGQGLEFLIYFQGNSAPDKSGLPSDRFSAERTGGSVSTLTIQRTQQEDSAVYLCASSPPHRILGNEQFFGPGTRLTVL.

The J gene is TRBJ2-3, the V gene TRBV29-1; TRBD2 aligns across 10 bases. The CDR3 consists of 16 residues. Trimming removed 6 bases from V and 1 base from J; junction bases left unmatched: 10. Germline values: CDR1 SQVTM, CDR2 ANQGSEA. CDR3 loop: CSVQTNLAGGTDTQYF. The CDR3 nucleotides read TGCAGCGTGCAAACGAACCTAGCGGGAGGCACAGATACGCAGTATTTT.

This clonotype occurred many times. The chain recombines TRBV20-1 with TRBJ2-6; D is unclear. CDR1 DFQATT and CDR2 SNEGSKA come from the germline V gene (reference sequence). The CDR3 loop spans 16 amino acids. The V gene lost 5 bases and the J gene lost 0 bases, with 14 bases spanning the gap. The CDR3 DNA follows: TGCAGTGCTCCGAGGACCCACCTCTCTGGGGCCAACGTCCTGACTTTC. It translates to CSAPRTHLSGANVLTF.

In this sample, this clonotype turned up many times. The V and J genes are TRBV7-2 and TRBJ1-5; D gene unclear. Trimming left V 1 base short and J 4 bases short, with 8 bases between. Per germline, CDR1 SGHTA and CDR2 FQGNSA. The CDR3 has 14 residues. CDR3 sequence: CASSLGLGNQPQHF. The CDR3 bases are TGTGCCAGCAGCTTAGGACTTGGGAATCAGCCCCAGCATTTT.

This clonotype was seen repeatedly, ten times or more. The genes are TRBV29-1 and TRBJ2-1; 8 bases are shared with TRBD2. The germline V gene encodes CDR1 SQVTM and CDR2 ANQGSEA. This CDR3 spans 13 amino acids. With 5 bases clipped from V and 6 bases from J, the junction kept 6 bases outside the gene matches. CDR3 nucleotides: TGCAGCGTTCTCCGGACTAGCCCCAATGAGCAGTTCTTC. Its protein product is CSVLRTSPNEQFF.

The chain is built from TRBV28 and TRBJ2-3; D is unclear. The V gene's germline CDR1 is MDHEN and CDR2 SYDVKM. Trimming cost V 3 bases and J 2 bases, with 6 bases left between them. This CDR3 has 13 amino acids. CDR3 bases: TGTGCCAGCAGTTTCACAGACACAGATACGCAGTATTTT. Translated: CASSFTDTDTQYF.

This clonotype was recorded once. The chain uses TRBV10-3 and TRBJ2-7; D not certain. Deletions cut 2 bases from V and 5 bases from J, with 10 bases between. CDR3 length: 13 residues. The germline V gene encodes CDR1 ENHRY and CDR2 SYGVKD. The CDR3 region is CAISEVDFHEQYF. The CDR3 bases are TGTGCCATCAGTGAGGTAGACTTCCACGAGCAGTACTTC.

There are a few counts of this clonotype. This rearrangement joins TRBV28 to TRBJ2-7; D is perhaps TRBD2 (5 bases). CDR3 length: 11 residues. The ends were cut back, 5 bases at V and 4 bases at J, with 6 bases in the middle. CDR1 and CDR2 from the germline V gene are MDHEN and SYDVKM. DNA for the CDR3: TGTGCCAGCAGTGTAGCGTACGAGCAGTACTTC. Its translation: CASSVAYEQYF.